What follows describes a single T cell receptor beta chain. This record comes from a study of CD8 T cells in Susac syndrome. TCR beta sequences were obtained from blood CD8+ and CD4+ T cells. The multiple sclerosis controls were treatment-naive patients, and their relapsing-remitting disease was stable or active. With random hexamers, roughly 0.5 to 1 ug RNA was reverse transcribed. Across 54 Vbeta and 13 Jbeta, TCR beta CDR3 was amplified with immunoSEQ multiplex PCR. Using its own MiXCR run on the immunoSEQ multiplex PCR reads, TCRdb lists one record per CDR3 protein. Of 200,000 to 250,000 distinct CDR3 sequences listed, roughly 96% are singletons. CDR3 length: 12 amino acids. Deletions cut 1 base from V and 2 bases from J, with 6 bases between. Germline V gives CDR1 DFQATT, CDR2 SNEGSKA (reference sequence).

The TCR comes from a human donor with multiple sclerosis. This chain connects TRBV20-1 to TRBJ2-7; maybe TRBD1 (6 bases). Sequenced: CD4+ T cells from PBMCs. CDR3 sequence: CSARGGPYEQYF. CDR3 sequence (DNA): TGCAGTGCTAGAGGGGGGCCCTACGAGCAGTACTTC.